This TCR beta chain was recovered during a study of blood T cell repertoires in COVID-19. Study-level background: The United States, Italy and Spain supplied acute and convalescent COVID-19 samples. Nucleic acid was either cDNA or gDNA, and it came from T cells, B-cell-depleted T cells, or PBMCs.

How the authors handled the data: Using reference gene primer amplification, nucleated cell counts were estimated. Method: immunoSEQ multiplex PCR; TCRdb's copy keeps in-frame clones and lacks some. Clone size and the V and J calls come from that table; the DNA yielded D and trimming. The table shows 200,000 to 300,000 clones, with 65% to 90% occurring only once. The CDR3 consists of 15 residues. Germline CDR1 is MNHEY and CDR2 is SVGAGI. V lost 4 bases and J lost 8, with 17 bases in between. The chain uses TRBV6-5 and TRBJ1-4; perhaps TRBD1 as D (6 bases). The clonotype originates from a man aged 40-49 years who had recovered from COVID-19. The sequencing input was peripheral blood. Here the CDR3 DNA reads TGTGCCAGCAGTTTTGGACAGCCTCGGTTGGAAAAACTGTTTTTT. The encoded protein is CASSFGQPRLEKLFF.